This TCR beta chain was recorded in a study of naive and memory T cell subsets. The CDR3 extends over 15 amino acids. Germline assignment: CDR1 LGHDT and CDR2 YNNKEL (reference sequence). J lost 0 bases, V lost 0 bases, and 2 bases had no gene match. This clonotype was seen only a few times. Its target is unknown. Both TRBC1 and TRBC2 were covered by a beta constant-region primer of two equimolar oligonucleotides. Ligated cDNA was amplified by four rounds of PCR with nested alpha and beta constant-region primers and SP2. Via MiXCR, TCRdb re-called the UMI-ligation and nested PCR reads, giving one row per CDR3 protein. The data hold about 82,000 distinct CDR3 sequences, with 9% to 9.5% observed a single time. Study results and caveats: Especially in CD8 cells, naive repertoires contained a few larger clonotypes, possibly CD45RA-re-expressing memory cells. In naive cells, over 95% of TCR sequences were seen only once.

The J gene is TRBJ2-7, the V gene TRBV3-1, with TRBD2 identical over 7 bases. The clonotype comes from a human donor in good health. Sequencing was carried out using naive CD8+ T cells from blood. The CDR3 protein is CASSQERGSSYEQYF. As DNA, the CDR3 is TGTGCCAGCAGCCAAGAACGCGGGAGCTCCTACGAGCAGTACTTC.